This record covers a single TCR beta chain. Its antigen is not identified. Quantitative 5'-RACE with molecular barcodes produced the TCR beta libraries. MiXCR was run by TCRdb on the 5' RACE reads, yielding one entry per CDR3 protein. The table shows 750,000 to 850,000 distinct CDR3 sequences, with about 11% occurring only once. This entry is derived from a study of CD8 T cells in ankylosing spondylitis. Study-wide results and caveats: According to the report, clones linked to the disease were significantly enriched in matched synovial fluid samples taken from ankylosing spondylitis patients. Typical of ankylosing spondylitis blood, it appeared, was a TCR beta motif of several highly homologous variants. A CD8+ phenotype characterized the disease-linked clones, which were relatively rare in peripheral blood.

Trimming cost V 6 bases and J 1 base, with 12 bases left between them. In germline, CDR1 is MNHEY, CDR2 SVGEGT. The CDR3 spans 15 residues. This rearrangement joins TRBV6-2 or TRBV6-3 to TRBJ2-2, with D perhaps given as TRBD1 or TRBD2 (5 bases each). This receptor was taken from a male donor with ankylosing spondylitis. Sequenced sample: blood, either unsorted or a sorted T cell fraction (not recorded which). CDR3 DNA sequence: TGTGCCAGCAGCCATCGGGACGAGAACACCGGGGAGCTGTTTTTT. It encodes CASSHRDENTGELFF.